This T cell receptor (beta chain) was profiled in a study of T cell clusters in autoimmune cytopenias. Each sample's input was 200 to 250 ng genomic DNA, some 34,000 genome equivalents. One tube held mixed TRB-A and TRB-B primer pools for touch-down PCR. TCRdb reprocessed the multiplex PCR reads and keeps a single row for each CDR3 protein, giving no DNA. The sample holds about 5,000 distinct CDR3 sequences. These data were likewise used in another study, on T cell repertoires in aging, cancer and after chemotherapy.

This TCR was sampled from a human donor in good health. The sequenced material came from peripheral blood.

The CDR3 spells CASSHIAGRAYEQYF. The J gene is TRBJ2-7, the V gene TRBV27; TCRdb's D call, TRBD2, is unchecked because there is no DNA. The CDR3 totals 15 residues. Looked up from germline, CDR1 is MNHEY and CDR2 is SMNVEV (reference sequence).